This T cell receptor beta chain originates from a study of cytomegalovirus exposure and HLA in healthy donors. Study-level results: Rare TCR sequences predominated, though certain public TCRs were found in many donors.

Vbeta (60) and Jbeta (13) primers were used in the PCR. Repertoires were generated with immunoSEQ multiplex PCR, while TCRdb's copy carries only in-frame clones and drops some. The table lists about 200,000 clones, 79% of them singletons. In the case of this clone: Antigen: not known.

The CDR3 loop spans 16 amino acids. Sequenced: PBMCs. The chain carries TRBV21-1 and TRBJ2-7; the table gives TRBD2 as D, unverified against the DNA. TRBV21-1 represents a pseudogene. The sequence came from a girl aged 5-17 years in good health and CMV-seropositive. CDR3 sequence (DNA): TGTGCCAGCAGCAAACTGGGCGGGGCCCCGCCCTACGAGCAGTACTTC. This gives the protein CASSKLGGAPPYEQYF.